This T cell receptor beta chain was sequenced for a study of CD8 T cells in ankylosing spondylitis (dated by TCRdb to 2015 to 2018). Regarding the study in general: The study profiled T cell receptor beta repertoires in healthy donors and ankylosing spondylitis patients to find disease-linked TCR variants. In total, the full study cohort was made up of roughly 110 healthy donors and approximately 24 ankylosing spondylitis patients. Samples of peripheral blood were taken, and for ankylosing spondylitis patients, synovial fluid was collected as well.

The paper as a whole reports these results and caveats: According to the report, matched synovial fluid samples from ankylosing spondylitis patients were significantly enriched for the disease-linked clones. Some TCR beta motif variants had previously been reported in synovial fluid and blood of reactive arthritis patients, which suggested common disease-initiation mechanisms. The disease-linked clones showed a CD8+ phenotype and occurred at relatively low frequencies in peripheral blood. A TCR beta motif of about 8 highly homologous amino acid variants appeared characteristic of blood from ankylosing spondylitis patients.

This clonotype appeared many times. No cognate antigen has been identified for it. No quality values exist for individual bases; no much larger clone is one base distant. CDR1 is given as SGHAT and CDR2 as FQNNGV, both from the germline V gene. Including the terminal cysteine and phenylalanine, the CDR3 comprises 14 residues. Only CDR3 DNA is held: 42 bases, read in frame from base 1. Trimming removed 0 bases from V and 3 bases from J, leaving 9 bases between the germline ends. TCRdb records Illumina HiSeq 2500 as the sequencer. Quantitative 5'-RACE with molecular barcodes was the method used to prepare the TCR beta libraries. The original pipeline was this. A new computational method based on a probabilistic model of VDJ rearrangement was used to identify disease-linked TCR variants. The public reads were quality trimmed at Q25 with fastp and then assembled into clones with MiXCR by TCRdb, keeping productive beta chains. Under each unique CDR3 protein, matching rows form one entry showing the most common genes and DNA. The V and J calls and clone size come from TCRdb's table, not from the authors' own analysis. This sample has a few hundred thousand distinct CDR3 sequences in its table, and around a tenth of those were observed once. 6% to 8.5% of the sample is held by the ten biggest clonotypes.

Material: blood, either unsorted or a sorted T cell fraction (not recorded which). The chain couples TRBV11-2 to TRBJ2-7; there is no confident call for the D gene. The source is a male donor with ankylosing spondylitis or in good health (not recorded which). In nucleotides, the sequence is TGTGCCAGCAGCTTAGACGCTCCTTACTACGAGCAGTACTTC. This encodes CASSLDAPYYEQYF.